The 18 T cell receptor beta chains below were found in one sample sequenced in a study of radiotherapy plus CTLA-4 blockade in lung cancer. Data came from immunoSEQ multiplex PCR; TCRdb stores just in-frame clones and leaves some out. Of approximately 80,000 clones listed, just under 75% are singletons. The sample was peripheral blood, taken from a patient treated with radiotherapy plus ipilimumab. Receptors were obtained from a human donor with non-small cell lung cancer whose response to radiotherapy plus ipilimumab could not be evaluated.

The CDR3 DNA reads TGTGCCAGCAGTTACGGACAGGGAGGGGACGGTTACACCTTC. It codes for CASSYGQGGDGYTF. The chain links TRBV6-6 to TRBJ1-2; 8 bases line up with TRBD1. There are 14 residues in the CDR3. Germline V gene sequence: CDR1 MNHNY, CDR2 SVGAGI (reference sequence). V shed 2 bases and J 11 bases; nucleotides not matched to a gene: 10.

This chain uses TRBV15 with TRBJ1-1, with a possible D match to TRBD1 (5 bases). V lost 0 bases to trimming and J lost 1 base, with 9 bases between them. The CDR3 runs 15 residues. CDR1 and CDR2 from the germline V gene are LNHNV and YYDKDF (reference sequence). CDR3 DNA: TGTGCCACCAGCAGAGAGGGGGGAAGGAACACTGAAGCTTTCTTT. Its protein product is CATSREGGRNTEAFF.

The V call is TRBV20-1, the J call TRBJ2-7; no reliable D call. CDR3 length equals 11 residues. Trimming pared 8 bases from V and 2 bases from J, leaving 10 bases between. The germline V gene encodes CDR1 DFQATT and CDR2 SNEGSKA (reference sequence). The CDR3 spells CSLRTAYEQYF. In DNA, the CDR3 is TGCAGTCTACGAACGGCCTACGAGCAGTACTTC.

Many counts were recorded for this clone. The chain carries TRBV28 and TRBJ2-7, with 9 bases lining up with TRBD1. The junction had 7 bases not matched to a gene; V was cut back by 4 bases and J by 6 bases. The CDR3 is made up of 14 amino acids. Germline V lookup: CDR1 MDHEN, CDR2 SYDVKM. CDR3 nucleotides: TGTGCCAGCAGTTCTACCGGGACAGGGTTCGAGCAGTACTTC. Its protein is CASSSTGTGFEQYF.

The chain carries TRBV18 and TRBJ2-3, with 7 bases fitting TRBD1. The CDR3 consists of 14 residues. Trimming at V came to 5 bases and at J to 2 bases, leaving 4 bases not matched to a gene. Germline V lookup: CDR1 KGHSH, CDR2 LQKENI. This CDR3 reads CASSEGAPTDTQYF. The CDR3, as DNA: TGTGCCAGCTCAGAGGGGGCTCCCACAGATACGCAGTATTTT.

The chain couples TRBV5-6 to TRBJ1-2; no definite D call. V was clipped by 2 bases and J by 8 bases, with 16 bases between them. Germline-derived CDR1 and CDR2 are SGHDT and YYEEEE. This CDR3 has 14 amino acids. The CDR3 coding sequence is TGTGCCAGCAGCTTATACATGGGCCCCGAGGGCTACACCTTC. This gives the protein CASSLYMGPEGYTF.

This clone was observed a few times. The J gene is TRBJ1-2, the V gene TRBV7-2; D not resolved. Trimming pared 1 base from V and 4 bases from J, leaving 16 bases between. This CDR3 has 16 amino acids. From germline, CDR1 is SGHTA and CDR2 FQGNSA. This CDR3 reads CASSLVSVGGVYGYTF. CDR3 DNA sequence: TGTGCCAGCAGCTTAGTCTCTGTCGGCGGGGTCTATGGCTACACCTTC.

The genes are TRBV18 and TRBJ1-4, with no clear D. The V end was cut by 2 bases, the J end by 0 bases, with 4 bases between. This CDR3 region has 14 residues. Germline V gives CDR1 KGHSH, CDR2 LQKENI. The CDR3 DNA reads TGTGCCAGCTCACCATCCGCAACTAATGAAAAACTGTTTTTT. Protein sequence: CASSPSATNEKLFF.

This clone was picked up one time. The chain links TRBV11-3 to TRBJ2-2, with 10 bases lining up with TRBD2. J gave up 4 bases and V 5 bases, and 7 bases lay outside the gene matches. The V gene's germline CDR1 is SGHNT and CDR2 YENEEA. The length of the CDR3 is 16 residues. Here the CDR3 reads CASSAPGLAVTGELFF. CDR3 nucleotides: TGTGCCAGCAGCGCCCCAGGACTAGCGGTCACCGGGGAGCTGTTTTTT.

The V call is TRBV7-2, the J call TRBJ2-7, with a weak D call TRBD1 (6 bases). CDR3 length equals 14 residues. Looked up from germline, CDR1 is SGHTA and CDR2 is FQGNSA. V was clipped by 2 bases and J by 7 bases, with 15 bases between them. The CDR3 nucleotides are TGTGCCAGCAGCTTATTTGACCGGGGACAAGAGCAGTACTTC. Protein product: CASSLFDRGQEQYF.

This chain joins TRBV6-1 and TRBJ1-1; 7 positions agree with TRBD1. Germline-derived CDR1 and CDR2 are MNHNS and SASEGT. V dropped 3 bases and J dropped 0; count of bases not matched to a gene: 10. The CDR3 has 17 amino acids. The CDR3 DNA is TGTGCCAGCAGTGACCGGGACAGCGGGCCAATGAACACTGAAGCTTTCTTT. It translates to CASSDRDSGPMNTEAFF.

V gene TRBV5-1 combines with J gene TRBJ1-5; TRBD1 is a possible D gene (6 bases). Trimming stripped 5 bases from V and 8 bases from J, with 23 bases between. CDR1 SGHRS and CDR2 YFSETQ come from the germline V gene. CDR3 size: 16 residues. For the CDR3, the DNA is TGCGCCAGCAGTTGGGGGCGGGGGGAAAGGTATGAGCCCCAGCATTTT. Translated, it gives CASSWGRGERYEPQHF.

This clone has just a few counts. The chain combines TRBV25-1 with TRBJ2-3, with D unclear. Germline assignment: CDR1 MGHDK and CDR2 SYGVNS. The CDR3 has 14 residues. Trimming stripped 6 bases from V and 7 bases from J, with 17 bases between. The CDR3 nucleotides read TGTGCCAGCAGCGCCCTGGGCGATCCCAATACGCAGTATTTT. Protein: CASSALGDPNTQYF.

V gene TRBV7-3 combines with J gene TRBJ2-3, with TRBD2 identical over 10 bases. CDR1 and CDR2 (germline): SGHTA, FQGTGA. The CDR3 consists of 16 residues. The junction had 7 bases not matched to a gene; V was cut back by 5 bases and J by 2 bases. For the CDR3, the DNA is TGTGCCAGCAGCAAGGAAGGACTAGCGGACACAGATACGCAGTATTTT. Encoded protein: CASSKEGLADTDTQYF.

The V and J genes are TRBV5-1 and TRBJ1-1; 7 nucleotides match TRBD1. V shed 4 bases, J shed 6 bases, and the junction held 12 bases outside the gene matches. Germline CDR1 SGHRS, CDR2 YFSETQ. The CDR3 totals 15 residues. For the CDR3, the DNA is TGCGCCAGCAGCACTACCGACAGGGTAGGCGCTGAAGCTTTCTTT. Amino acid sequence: CASSTTDRVGAEAFF.

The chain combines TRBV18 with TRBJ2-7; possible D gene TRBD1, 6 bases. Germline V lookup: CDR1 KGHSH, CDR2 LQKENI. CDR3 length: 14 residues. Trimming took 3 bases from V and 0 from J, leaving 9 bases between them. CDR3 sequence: CASSPTGSSYEQYF. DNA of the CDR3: TGTGCCAGCTCACCTACAGGGAGCTCCTACGAGCAGTACTTC.

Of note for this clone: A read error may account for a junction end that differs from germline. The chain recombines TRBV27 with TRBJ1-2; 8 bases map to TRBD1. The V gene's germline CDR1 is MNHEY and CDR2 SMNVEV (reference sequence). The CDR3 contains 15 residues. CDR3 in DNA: TGTGTCAGCAGTAAATGGACAGGGTCTCACTATGGCTACACCTTC. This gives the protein CVSSKWTGSHYGYTF.

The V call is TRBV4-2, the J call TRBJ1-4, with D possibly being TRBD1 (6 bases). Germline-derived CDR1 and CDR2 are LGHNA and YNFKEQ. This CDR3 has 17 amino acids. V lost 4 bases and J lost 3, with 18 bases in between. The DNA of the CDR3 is TGTGCCAGCAGCCGGACTCCGATGGGGGCCCCTAATGAAAAACTGTTTTTT. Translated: CASSRTPMGAPNEKLFF.